The rows below give T cell receptor beta chains drawn from one sample of a study of T cell responses to AZD1222 COVID-19 vaccine. Clones were sequenced by immunoSEQ multiplex PCR, and TCRdb holds only the in-frame ones, with some missing. The sample lists some 79,000 clones, around 81% occurring once. This specimen was peripheral blood, taken 28 days after the second AZD1222 dose. The receptors were sampled from an adult who received the AZD1222 COVID-19 vaccine. Both conserved end residues are part of each CDR3. D genes are given only for firm matches. Clone sizes are given selectively: once, few, many, or a class where the clone is expanded.

v_call,j_call,d_call,clone_size,cdr3_aa,cdr3_nt
TRBV28,TRBJ2-1,TRBD2,-,CASSFARVQLAGTSSYNEQFF,TGTGCCAGCAGTTTCGCCCGGGTTCAACTAGCGGGAACATCCTCCTACAATGAGCAGTTCTTC
TRBV19,TRBJ2-5,TRBD2,-,CASSIDGGEGETQYF,TGTGCCAGTAGTATAGATGGAGGGGAGGGAGAGACCCAGTACTTC
TRBV25-1,TRBJ2-2,-,-,CASSAVALTGELFF,TGTGCCAGCAGTGCCGTAGCGCTTACCGGGGAGCTGTTTTTT
TRBV7-3,TRBJ2-5,TRBD2,-,CASSLRGGLASPETQYF,TGTGCCAGCAGCTTAAGGGGAGGACTAGCATCCCCAGAGACCCAGTACTTC
TRBV5-6,TRBJ2-7,-,-,CASSSDRYEQYF,TGTGCCAGCAGCTCAGACAGGTACGAGCAGTACTTC
TRBV28,TRBJ1-1,-,few,CASRIPQGQAFF,TGTGCCAGCAGAATCCCACAGGGCCAAGCTTTCTTT
TRBV6-2/TRBV6-3,TRBJ1-4,-,-,CASSRLSGEWDEKLFF,TGTGCCAGCAGTCGCCTCTCAGGGGAGTGGGATGAAAAACTGTTTTTT
TRBV2,TRBJ2-2,TRBD2,-,CASREREGYTGELFF,TGTGCCAGCAGGGAGCGGGAGGGCTACACCGGGGAGCTGTTTTTT
TRBV27,TRBJ1-1,-,-,CASKYGQVNTEAFF,TGTGCCAGCAAGTATGGTCAGGTGAACACTGAAGCTTTCTTT
TRBV27,TRBJ2-7,-,few,CASSRDPYEQYF,TGTGCCAGCAGTCGGGATCCCTACGAGCAGTACTTC
TRBV6-5,TRBJ2-7,-,once,CASRNSRAPVYEQYF,TGTGCCAGCAGGAATAGTCGTGCACCAGTCTACGAGCAGTACTTC
TRBV27,TRBJ2-7,TRBD1,-,CASSDGQGSYEQYF,TGTGCCAGCAGCGACGGACAGGGGTCCTACGAGCAGTACTTC
TRBV19,TRBJ2-3,TRBD2,-,CASSSGGTQYF,TGTGCCAGTAGTTCGGGGGGTACGCAGTATTTT
TRBV2,TRBJ1-4,-,few,CASSEGGATGEKLFF,TGTGCCAGCAGTGAAGGGGGGGCCACTGGGGAAAAACTGTTTTTT
TRBV4-3,TRBJ1-2,-,-,CASSQGDGDPNGYTF,TGCGCCAGCAGCCAAGGGGACGGTGACCCTAATGGCTACACCTTC
TRBV21-1,TRBJ2-7,-,-,CASSKDCSECPYEQYF,TGTGCCAGCAGCAAAGATTGCAGCGAGTGCCCCTACGAGCAGTACTTC
TRBV5-1,TRBJ2-1,-,once,CASSSIGAGDEQFF,TGCGCCAGCAGCTCCATCGGGGCGGGCGATGAGCAGTTCTTC
TRBV27,TRBJ2-7,-,-,CASNGGNYEQYF,TGTGCCAGCAACGGCGGGAACTACGAGCAGTACTTC
TRBV11-3,TRBJ2-2,-,once,CASSLDTGNTGELFF,TGTGCCAGCAGCTTAGATACAGGGAACACCGGGGAGCTGTTTTTT
TRBV6-5,TRBJ2-6,-,-,CASSLYESSGANVLTF,TGTGCCAGCAGTTTATACGAGAGCTCTGGGGCCAACGTCCTGACTTTC
TRBV30,TRBJ2-4,-,-,CAWSGFGSKNIQYF,TGTGCCTGGAGCGGGTTTGGGTCCAAAAACATTCAGTACTTC
TRBV5-1,TRBJ1-2,TRBD1,-,CASSLDTGADGYTF,TGCGCCAGCAGCTTGGATACAGGGGCAGATGGCTACACCTTC
TRBV20-1,TRBJ2-1,-,-,CSARTDNEQFF,TGCAGTGCACGGACTGACAATGAGCAGTTCTTC
TRBV12-3/TRBV12-4,TRBJ1-2,TRBD1,-,CASSSQQGSYTF,TGTGCCAGCAGTTCCCAACAGGGGTCTTATACCTTC